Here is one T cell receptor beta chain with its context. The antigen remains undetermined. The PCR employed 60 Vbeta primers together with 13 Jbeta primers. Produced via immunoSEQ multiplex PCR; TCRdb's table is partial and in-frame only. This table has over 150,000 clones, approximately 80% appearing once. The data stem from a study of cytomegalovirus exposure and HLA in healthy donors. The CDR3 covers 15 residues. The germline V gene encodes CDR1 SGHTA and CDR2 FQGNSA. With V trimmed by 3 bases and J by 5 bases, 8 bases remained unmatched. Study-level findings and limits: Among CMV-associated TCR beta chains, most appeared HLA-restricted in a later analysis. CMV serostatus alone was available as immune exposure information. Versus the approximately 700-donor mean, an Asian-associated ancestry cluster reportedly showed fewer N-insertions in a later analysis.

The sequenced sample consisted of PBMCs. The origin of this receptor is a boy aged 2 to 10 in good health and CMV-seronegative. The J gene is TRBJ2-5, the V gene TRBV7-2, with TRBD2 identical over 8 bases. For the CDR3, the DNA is TGTGCCAGCAGCTTGTCCCGGGGGGGAGGGGAGACCCAGTACTTC. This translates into CASSLSRGGGETQYF.